One TCR beta chain is described in this entry. The data were obtained in a study of T cell changes during pregnancy in multiple sclerosis. Assay used: immunoSEQ multiplex PCR; TCRdb lists only in-frame clones, some missing. The sample includes about 80,000 clones, 92% of them seen just once. CDR3 length: 12 amino acids. CDR1 is SQVTM, CDR2 ANQGSEA, per germline. Between the trimmed V and J ends, which lost 6 bases and 0 bases, there was a span of 6 bases. The specimen was peripheral blood, collected before pregnancy. This chain connects TRBV29-1 to TRBJ1-5, with no clear D. The source is a female donor with multiple sclerosis, enrolled in a pregnancy study. The CDR3 DNA is TGCAGCGTGGGCTTTAGCAATCAGCCCCAGCATTTT. The encoded protein is CSVGFSNQPQHF. Variable domain in full (rest from reference TRBV29-1 and TRBJ1-5): SAVISQKPSRDICQRGTSLTIQCQVDSQVTMMFWYRQQPGQSLTLIATANQGSEATYESGFVIDKFPISRPNLTFSTLTVSNMSPEDSSIYLCSVGFSNQPQHFGDGTRLSIL.